A single sample gave rise to the 30 T cell receptor beta chains below, sequenced in a study of CD4 T cell repertoires in COVID-19. Clones were sequenced by immunoSEQ multiplex PCR, and TCRdb holds only the in-frame ones, with some missing. Of about 75,000 clones in the sample, 80% to 90% are singletons; the top ten hold about 0.61%. The sample here was CD4+ T cells from peripheral blood, taken after recovery from COVID-19. The receptors were sampled from a human donor who had COVID-19.

The chain uses TRBV2 and TRBJ2-1, with D perhaps matching TRBD1 (6 bases). The CDR3 length is 14 residues. The germline CDR1 and CDR2 sequences are SNHLY and FYNNEI. V lost 6 bases and J lost 0, with 9 bases in between. The CDR3 region is CASSPRGSYNEQFF. As DNA, the CDR3 is TGTGCCAGCAGCCCCAGGGGCTCCTACAATGAGCAGTTCTTC.

As regards this clone: The sample carries other DNA sequences with the same CDR3. The rearrangement uses TRBV30 and TRBJ1-6; 8 bases fit TRBD1. From germline, CDR1 is GTSNPN and CDR2 SVGIG (reference sequence). The V gene end was trimmed by 4 bases and the J gene end by 8 bases; junction bases not matched to a gene: 4. CDR3 length: 13 amino acids. CDR3 sequence (DNA): TGTGCCTGGAATGGACAGGGAGATTCACCCCTCCACTTT. As protein: CAWNGQGDSPLHF. The entire variable domain, with the rest obtained from reference TRBV30 and TRBJ1-6, is as follows: SQTIHQWPATLVQPVGSPLSLECTVEGTSNPNLYWYRQAAGRGLQLLFYSVGIGQISSEVPQNLSASRPQDRQFILSSKKLLLSDSGFYLCAWNGQGDSPLHFGNGTRLTVT.

This chain joins TRBV7-9 and TRBJ1-1, with D unclear. V shed 7 bases and J shed 4 bases, with 16 bases lying between them. The germline V gene has CDR1 SEHNR and CDR2 FQNEAQ (reference sequence). This CDR3 has 14 amino acids. CDR3 loop: CASTLSEGGTEAFF. The CDR3 DNA reads as TGTGCCAGCACCTTGTCCGAGGGTGGCACTGAAGCTTTCTTT.

The chain combines TRBV6-5 with TRBJ2-7; tentatively, D is TRBD2 (6 bases). The ends were cut back, 4 bases at V and 6 bases at J, with 19 bases in the middle. Germline lookup yields CDR1 MNHEY and CDR2 SVGAGI. The CDR3 is made up of 15 amino acids. For the CDR3, the DNA is TGTGCCAGCAGTTTCTCAGGAGGGAGTGTGGGCGAGCAGTACTTC. Protein sequence: CASSFSGGSVGEQYF.

The CDR3 coding sequence is TGTGCCAGCAGCTCCAGCGCCGATACGCAGTATTTT. Amino acid sequence: CASSSSADTQYF. The V and J genes are TRBV7-8 and TRBJ2-3; D is unclear. With 4 bases removed from V and 6 bases from J, the gap between germline ends came to 8 bases. The germline V gene has CDR1 SGHVS and CDR2 FQNEAQ. The CDR3 is 12 amino acids.

In its sample, this clone was seen a few times. The CDR3: CASSQVESVRVGEKLFF. The CDR3 nucleotides read TGCGCCAGCAGCCAAGTAGAATCGGTCCGGGTTGGTGAAAAACTGTTTTTT. J is TRBJ1-4 and V is TRBV4-1, with unresolved D. This CDR3 has 17 amino acids. The germline V gene has CDR1 MGHRA and CDR2 YSYEKL. Trimming took off 1 base at V and 7 bases at J, with 19 bases between the two ends.

This chain connects TRBV5-6 to TRBJ1-1; possibly TRBD1 for D (5 bases). CDR3 size: 15 residues. Germline V gives CDR1 SGHDT, CDR2 YYEEEE. V was trimmed by 2 bases and J by 0 bases, leaving 11 bases between them. Written as DNA, the CDR3 is TGTGCCAGCAGCTTACGGGGGTGGGTGAACACTGAAGCTTTCTTT. It translates to CASSLRGWVNTEAFF.

The V and J genes are TRBV19 and TRBJ2-2; no clear D. The CDR3 spans 11 residues. V lost 7 bases to trimming and J lost 4 bases, with 4 bases between them. CDR1 is LNHDA, CDR2 SQIVND, per germline (reference sequence). The CDR3 protein is CASISTGELFF. CDR3 in DNA: TGTGCCAGTATCAGCACCGGGGAGCTGTTTTTT.

The rearrangement uses TRBV7-9 and TRBJ1-6; 9 bases match TRBD1. The V gene end was trimmed by 8 bases and the J gene end by 10 bases; junction bases not matched to a gene: 9. The CDR3 is 14 amino acids. In germline, CDR1 is SEHNR, CDR2 FQNEAQ (reference sequence). CDR3: CASRARTGDSPLHF. DNA for the CDR3: TGTGCCAGCCGGGCCCGGACAGGGGACTCACCCCTCCACTTT.

The gene calls are TRBV6-2 or TRBV6-3 and TRBJ2-5, with 11 nucleotides matching TRBD2. CDR1 is MNHEY, CDR2 SVGEGT, per germline. CDR3 length: 17 amino acids. Trimming cost V 2 bases and J 2 bases; bases outside gene matches: 7. The CDR3 protein is CASSYPQLAGVQETQYF. In DNA, the CDR3 is TGTGCCAGCAGTTACCCCCAACTAGCGGGAGTACAAGAGACCCAGTACTTC.

V and J are TRBV20-1 and TRBJ2-5; the D is unclear. CDR1 is DFQATT, CDR2 SNEGSKA, per germline (reference sequence). The CDR3 runs 10 residues. The ends were cut back, 1 base at V and 5 bases at J, with 2 bases in the middle. Here the CDR3 reads CSARGETQYF. Written as DNA, the CDR3 is TGCAGTGCTAGAGGGGAGACCCAGTACTTC.

The V call is TRBV6-5, the J call TRBJ1-1; TRBD1 is a possible D gene (5 bases). Trimming took 6 bases from V and 1 from J, leaving 9 bases between them. The germline V gene has CDR1 MNHEY and CDR2 SVGAGI. The CDR3 contains 13 residues. Here the CDR3 reads CASRGRGNTEAFF. Written as DNA, the CDR3 is TGTGCCAGCAGGGGACGAGGGAACACTGAAGCTTTCTTT.

The genes are TRBV19 and TRBJ1-4; 12 bases map to TRBD1. V lost 4 bases and J lost 4; bases outside the gene matches: 4. Per the germline V gene, CDR1 is LNHDA and CDR2 is SQIVND (reference sequence). The CDR3 has 16 residues. CDR3 in DNA: TGTGCCAGTAGTACCGGGACAGGGGGCTTTAATGAAAAACTGTTTTTT. Residues: CASSTGTGGFNEKLFF.

The J gene is TRBJ1-4, the V gene TRBV4-1; D is possibly TRBD1 (5 bases). There are 16 residues in the CDR3. V was trimmed by 2 bases and J by 5 bases, leaving 15 bases between them. CDR1 is MGHRA and CDR2 is YSYEKL in the germline V gene. CDR3 coding DNA: TGCGCCAGCAGCCAAAACGCGGGACTTTCCAATGAAAAACTGTTTTTT. Translating it yields CASSQNAGLSNEKLFF.

DNA for the CDR3: TGTGCCAGCAGCTTATGGGCGGGAGGGCAAACTAATGAGCAGTTCTTC. Translating gives CASSLWAGGQTNEQFF. The chain carries TRBV7-2 and TRBJ2-1, with 9 bases identical to TRBD2. CDR1 SGHTA and CDR2 FQGNSA come from the germline V gene. Trimming removed 2 bases from V and 7 bases from J; junction bases left unmatched: 9. The CDR3 is 16 amino acids.

The J gene is TRBJ1-5, the V gene TRBV5-8; 7 nucleotides match TRBD1. After removal of 3 bases from V and 4 bases from J, the junction contained 4 bases not matched to a gene. Germline V gene data show CDR1 as SGHTS and CDR2 as YDEGEE. CDR3 length equals 14 residues. The CDR3 coding sequence is TGTGCCAGCAGCTCCCCAGGGGGGAATCAGCCCCAGCATTTT. It is translated as CASSSPGGNQPQHF. Using reference TRBV5-8 and TRBJ1-5 for the parts outside the CDR3, the full variable domain is EAGVTQSPTHLIKTRGQQATLRCSPISGHTSVYWYQQALGLGLQFLLWYDEGEERNRGNFPPRFSGRQFPNYSSELNVNALELEDSALYLCASSSPGGNQPQHFGDGTRLSIL.

V gene TRBV19 combines with J gene TRBJ1-5; D is undetermined. The CDR3 is 13 residues long. Deletions cut 4 bases from V and 5 bases from J, with 9 bases between. Germline CDR1 and CDR2: LNHDA and SQIVND (reference sequence). The CDR3 DNA follows: TGTGCCAGTAGTAATTCTGTTGATCAGCCCCAGCATTTT. It specifies CASSNSVDQPQHF.

This sequence joins TRBV28 and TRBJ1-3; maybe TRBD1 (5 bases). V gave up 5 bases and J gave up 1 base, with 9 bases separating them. CDR1 and CDR2 (germline): MDHEN, SYDVKM. CDR3 size: 14 residues. CDR3 sequence (DNA): TGTGCCAGCAGTAGAGGGGCATCTGGAAACACCATATATTTT. Its translation is CASSRGASGNTIYF.

The chain joins TRBV11-2 to TRBJ2-5; TRBD1 is a possible D gene (6 bases). Trimming cost V 3 bases and J 4 bases, with 15 bases left between them. The CDR3 is made up of 15 amino acids. Germline-derived CDR1 and CDR2 are SGHAT and FQNNGV. CDR3 sequence: CASSFTTGLGETQYF. The CDR3 DNA reads as TGTGCCAGCAGCTTCACGACAGGATTGGGAGAGACCCAGTACTTC.

The chain employs TRBV11-2 and TRBJ2-2, with a weak D call TRBD2 (5 bases). The germline V and J ends were trimmed by 4 bases and 5 bases, with 11 bases remaining between them. The germline V gene encodes CDR1 SGHAT and CDR2 FQNNGV. CDR3 length: 14 residues. CDR3 sequence reads: CASSSVRGTGELFF. CDR3 sequence (DNA): TGTGCCAGCAGCTCTGTCCGCGGGACCGGGGAGCTGTTTTTT.

V and J are TRBV15 and TRBJ1-2, with D perhaps TRBD1 (6 bases). This CDR3 has 13 residues. V shed 8 bases and J shed 2 bases, with 12 bases lying between them. Germline CDR1 reads LNHNV; CDR2 reads YYDKDF (reference sequence). The CDR3: CATGRGRNYGYTF. CDR3 sequence (DNA): TGTGCCACCGGGCGGGGGCGAAACTATGGCTACACCTTC.

The CDR3 sequence: CASSPDRGGVVTDTQYF. CDR3 sequence (DNA): TGTGCCAGCAGTCCGGACAGGGGAGGCGTAGTCACAGATACGCAGTATTTT. The chain combines TRBV28 with TRBJ2-3; 9 positions match TRBD1. CDR1 and CDR2 (germline): MDHEN, SYDVKM. CDR3 length: 17 residues. J gave up 2 bases and V 5 bases, and 11 bases lay outside the gene matches.

This chain joins TRBV6-4 and TRBJ1-5; D is perhaps TRBD1 (5 bases). Trimming took off 4 bases at V and 6 bases at J, with 19 bases between the two ends. CDR1 is MRHNA, CDR2 SNTAGT, per germline. CDR3 length: 16 residues. CDR3 residues: CASSARGRSSSQPQHF. In DNA form, the CDR3 reads TGTGCCAGCAGTGCAAGGGGCCGGAGTAGTTCTCAGCCCCAGCATTTT.

V usage is TRBV2 and J usage is TRBJ1-1; D remains ambiguous. The V end lost 6 bases, the J end lost 7 bases, and 9 bases lay between the germline ends. The CDR3 extends over 11 amino acids. CDR1 and CDR2 from the germline V gene are SNHLY and FYNNEI. CDR3 in DNA: TGTGCCAGCAGCCCCCCAGGTGAAGCTTTCTTT. This translates into CASSPPGEAFF.

The J gene is TRBJ2-1, the V gene TRBV2, with TRBD2 identical over 9 bases. CDR3 length equals 14 residues. Germline V gene data show CDR1 as SNHLY and CDR2 as FYNNEI. The V and J ends lost 2 bases and 7 bases, in that order; junction bases with no gene match: 3. The CDR3 region has the DNA TGTGCCAGCAGTGAACTAGCGGGGACTAATGAGCAGTTCTTC. The encoded protein is CASSELAGTNEQFF.

The V gene is TRBV11-3, the J gene TRBJ2-5; the D gene is possibly TRBD1 (6 bases). Germline CDR1 SGHNT, CDR2 YENEEA. The germline V and J ends were trimmed by 4 bases and 2 bases, with 17 bases remaining between them. The CDR3 contains 16 residues. This CDR3 is CASSSGVGQGQETQYF. In DNA form, the CDR3 reads TGTGCCAGCAGCTCAGGGGTGGGTCAGGGTCAAGAGACCCAGTACTTC.

The chain uses TRBV6-1 and TRBJ1-2, with 9 bases lining up with TRBD1. Per germline, CDR1 MNHNS and CDR2 SASEGT. This CDR3 has 15 amino acids. V shed 2 bases and J 8 bases; nucleotides not matched to a gene: 9. DNA for the CDR3: TGTGCCAGCAGTGAACGGAGGACAGGGGTCGACGGCTACACCTTC. Translation: CASSERRTGVDGYTF.

The rearrangement joins TRBV6-5 to TRBJ1-1; 11 bases map to TRBD1. Losses at the gene ends were 6 bases for V and 7 bases for J; bases not matched to a gene: 1. The germline gives CDR1 MNHEY, CDR2 SVGAGI. This CDR3 has 12 amino acids. The CDR3 DNA reads TGTGCCAGCAGGGGGACAGGGGGTGAAGCTTTCTTT. Its translation: CASRGTGGEAFF.

The chain joins TRBV24-1 to TRBJ1-1, with D possibly matching TRBD1 (6 bases). V lost 4 bases, J lost 5 bases, and 10 bases lay in between. The CDR3 is 13 amino acids. The germline V gene encodes CDR1 KGHDR and CDR2 SFDVKD. The CDR3, as DNA: TGTGCCACCAGTGAGGGGGCGCGGACTGAAGCTTTCTTT. It specifies CATSEGARTEAFF.

V gene TRBV10-3 combines with J gene TRBJ2-2, with D uncertain. Germline V gene data show CDR1 as ENHRY and CDR2 as SYGVKD. This CDR3 is built from 14 residues. V was clipped by 0 bases and J by 7 bases, with 9 bases between them. CDR3 amino acids: CAISESPAGGELFF. The CDR3 nucleotides are TGTGCCATCAGTGAGTCGCCTGCCGGCGGGGAGCTGTTTTTT.